These 28 T cell receptor beta chains came from one sample sequenced in a study of cytomegalovirus exposure and HLA in healthy donors. The PCR employed 60 Vbeta primers together with 13 Jbeta primers. Generated by immunoSEQ multiplex PCR, the TCRdb table keeps only in-frame clones and is missing some. The sample carries roughly 99,000 clones, around 67% recorded once. The material sequenced was PBMCs. The receptors were sampled from a woman in her 40s in good health and CMV-seropositive.

The chain has TRBV5-6 and TRBJ1-4; 7 bases line up with TRBD1. V shed 4 bases, J shed 8 bases, and the junction held 11 bases outside the gene matches. Germline V gene data show CDR1 as SGHDT and CDR2 as YYEEEE. CDR3 length equals 15 residues. DNA of the CDR3: TGTGCCAGCAGCAGGTGGACAGGCGGGTTGGAAAAACTGTTTTTT. Translating it yields CASSRWTGGLEKLFF.

The chain links TRBV4-1 to TRBJ2-7; 9 bases line up with TRBD1. V gave up 0 bases and J gave up 4 bases; unmatched junction bases: 7. Germline values: CDR1 MGHRA, CDR2 YSYEKL. This CDR3 region has 16 residues. The CDR3 sequence is CASSQDEGTGTYEQYF. The CDR3 region has the DNA TGCGCCAGCAGCCAAGATGAAGGGACAGGGACGTACGAGCAGTACTTC.

The chain joins TRBV30 to TRBJ1-3; no reliable D call. The CDR3 sequence is 16 residues long. Between the trimmed V and J ends, which lost 2 bases and 9 bases, there was a span of 23 bases. CDR1 is GTSNPN and CDR2 is SVGIG in the germline V gene (reference sequence). The CDR3 sequence: CAWSRGGIPFFGTIYF. CDR3 bases: TGTGCCTGGAGTAGAGGAGGGATACCCTTTTTCGGCACCATATATTTT. Based on the CDR3 plus reference TRBV30 and TRBJ1-3, the full variable domain is SQTIHQWPATLVQPVGSPLSLECTVEGTSNPNLYWYRQAAGRGLQLLFYSVGIGQISSEVPQNLSASRPQDRQFILSSKKLLLSDSGFYLCAWSRGGIPFFGTIYFGEGSWLTVV.

Remarks on this clone: Other nucleotide sequences in the sample specify the same CDR3. Here the CDR3 DNA reads TGTGCCAGCAGTGCGGTAGGGGGTGGTGGCTACACCTTC. It encodes CASSAVGGGGYTF. The rearrangement links TRBV6-4 to TRBJ1-2; possibly TRBD1 for D (6 bases). The ends were cut back, 4 bases at V and 7 bases at J, with 13 bases in the middle. Germline-derived CDR1 and CDR2 are MRHNA and SNTAGT. CDR3 length equals 13 residues.

The rearrangement uses TRBV5-1 and TRBJ1-6; D may be TRBD1 (5 bases). V lost 1 base and J lost 10, with 12 bases in between. The CDR3 runs 14 residues. The germline gives CDR1 SGHRS, CDR2 YFSETQ. In DNA, the CDR3 is TGCGCCAGCAGCTTGTGGGGCAATAGCTCACCCCTCCACTTT. Protein product: CASSLWGNSSPLHF.

This clone was seen more than once but under ten times. The chain employs TRBV4-1 and TRBJ2-5; 11 bases fit TRBD2. The CDR3 totals 13 residues. V lost 4 bases and J lost 5; bases outside the gene matches: 0. Germline CDR1 and CDR2: MGHRA and YSYEKL. CDR3 residues: CASSRLAGETQYF. In DNA, the CDR3 is TGCGCCAGCAGCCGACTAGCGGGGGAGACCCAGTACTTC.

This clone has only a few counts. This sequence joins TRBV21-1 and TRBJ2-3; the table assigns TRBD2, which was not confirmed against the DNA. TRBV21-1 is flagged as a pseudogene. The CDR3 totals 16 residues. The CDR3 spells CASSKSKRLSRDTQYF. CDR3 DNA sequence: TGTGCCAGCAGCAAATCAAAGCGTCTCTCGCGGGATACGCAGTATTTT.

The CDR3 is CASSLQGAHQPQHF. Written as DNA, the CDR3 is TGTGCCAGTAGTCTACAGGGGGCTCATCAGCCCCAGCATTTT. The J gene is TRBJ1-5, the V gene TRBV19; 9 nucleotides align to TRBD1. Unmatched junction bases numbered 4, after V lost 5 bases and J lost 5 bases. The CDR3 extends over 14 amino acids. Germline V CDR1 and CDR2: LNHDA, SQIVND (reference sequence). The entire variable domain, with the rest obtained from reference TRBV19 and TRBJ1-5, is as follows: DGGITQSPKYLFRKEGQNVTLSCEQNLNHDAMYWYRQDPGQGLRLIYYSQIVNDFQKGDIAEGYSVSREKKESFPLTVTSAQKNPTAFYLCASSLQGAHQPQHFGDGTRLSIL.

This chain connects TRBV9 to TRBJ1-1, with D unclear. Germline values: CDR1 SGDLS, CDR2 YYNGEE. CDR3 size: 15 residues. The V and J ends lost 4 bases and 0 bases respectively, with 13 bases between them. The DNA of the CDR3 is TGTGCCAGCAGCCCCCGAGCGACGATGAACACTGAAGCTTTCTTT. It translates to CASSPRATMNTEAFF.

The genes are TRBV6-5 and TRBJ2-2; TRBD2 matches 7 bases. The CDR3 consists of 16 residues. The germline gives CDR1 MNHEY, CDR2 SVGAGI. V gave up 0 bases and J gave up 1 base; unmatched junction bases: 2. Here the CDR3 DNA reads TGTGCCAGCAGTTACTCCGGGGGGATGAACACCGGGGAGCTGTTTTTT. Translated, it gives CASSYSGGMNTGELFF.

This clone appeared a few times. The chain couples TRBV29-1 to TRBJ2-2; TRBD1 agrees at 12 bases. Germline trimming cut 4 bases from V and 7 bases from J; bases unmatched to any gene: 10. The CDR3 covers 16 residues. Germline CDR1 SQVTM, CDR2 ANQGSEA. The CDR3 reads CSVVTGTGGADGELFF. The DNA of the CDR3 is TGCAGCGTTGTAACTGGGACAGGGGGCGCCGACGGGGAGCTGTTTTTT.

This rearrangement joins TRBV27 to TRBJ2-7; tentative D call: TRBD1 (5 bases). The CDR3 totals 14 residues. Germline-derived CDR1 and CDR2 are MNHEY and SMNVEV (reference sequence). V was cut by 5 bases and J by 5 bases, with 16 bases left in between. The CDR3, as DNA: TGTGCCAGCAGTCCACCTACGACAGTTAACGAGCAGTACTTC. Its protein is CASSPPTTVNEQYF.

V gene TRBV4-3 combines with J gene TRBJ2-7; TRBD1 matches at 7 bases. Germline CDR1 and CDR2: LGHNA and YSLEER. The ends lost 0 bases at V and 6 bases at J; junction bases unmatched: 5. This CDR3 region has 14 residues. CDR3: CASSQDATGSEQYF. DNA for the CDR3: TGCGCCAGCAGCCAAGATGCGACAGGGAGCGAGCAGTACTTC.

This clone was counted a few times. This chain connects TRBV20-1 to TRBJ1-6, with unresolved D. Germline lookup yields CDR1 DFQATT and CDR2 SNEGSKA (reference sequence). The CDR3 is 10 amino acids. The ends were cut back, 3 bases at V and 12 bases at J, with 6 bases in the middle. The CDR3, as DNA: TGCAGTGCTAGGGCTCAACCCCTCCACTTT. This gives the protein CSARAQPLHF.

The gene calls are TRBV2 and TRBJ2-7; 8 positions agree with TRBD1. With V trimmed by 2 bases and J by 7 bases, 4 bases remained unmatched. This CDR3 is built from 13 residues. CDR1 SNHLY and CDR2 FYNNEI come from the germline V gene. The CDR3 coding sequence is TGTGCCAGCAGTGAACAGGGGGCTGGGGAGCAGTACTTC. It codes for CASSEQGAGEQYF.

The chain joins TRBV6-5 to TRBJ2-3, with a possible D match to TRBD1 (5 bases). Germline V gene data show CDR1 as MNHEY and CDR2 as SVGAGI. This CDR3 spans 15 amino acids. V was clipped by 2 bases and J by 0 bases, with 9 bases between them. The CDR3 spells CASSYDSSSTDTQYF. The CDR3 DNA reads TGTGCCAGCAGTTACGACAGCTCTAGCACAGATACGCAGTATTTT.

The J gene is TRBJ1-2, the V gene TRBV30; a weak D match, TRBD1 (6 bases). There are 13 residues in the CDR3. Trimming pared 3 bases from V and 3 bases from J, leaving 11 bases between. Germline values: CDR1 GTSNPN, CDR2 SVGIG (reference sequence). The CDR3 loop reads CAWRRRTDYGYTF. For the CDR3, the DNA is TGTGCCTGGAGAAGGCGGACAGACTATGGCTACACCTTC.

This chain links TRBV11-2 with TRBJ1-2, with TRBD1 matching over 11 bases. Germline lookup yields CDR1 SGHAT and CDR2 FQNNGV. Trimming removed 6 bases from V and 4 bases from J; junction bases left unmatched: 4. The CDR3 sequence is 14 residues long. The CDR3 here is CASRRDRGSYGYTF. The CDR3 DNA follows: TGTGCCAGCAGACGGGACAGGGGGTCCTATGGCTACACCTTC.

This chain uses TRBV5-4 with TRBJ2-7, with a weak D call TRBD1 (5 bases). V was pared by 3 bases and J by 1 base, with 8 bases between. Germline loops: CDR1 SGHNT, CDR2 YYREEE (reference sequence). This CDR3 region has 13 residues. CDR3 nucleotides: TGTGCCAGCAGCTCCGCAGGGTCCTACGAGCAGTACTTC. Translated: CASSSAGSYEQYF.

The chain uses TRBV6-6 and TRBJ1-5; D might be TRBD1 (6 bases). CDR1 is MNHNY and CDR2 is SVGAGI in the germline V gene (reference sequence). The CDR3 extends over 14 amino acids. V gave up 6 bases and J gave up 4 bases, with 13 bases separating them. DNA for the CDR3: TGTGCCAGCAGCCCTTGGACAGAGAATCAGCCCCAGCATTTT. It specifies CASSPWTENQPQHF.

This chain joins TRBV19 and TRBJ1-4; a weak D match, TRBD1 (5 bases). Per germline, CDR1 LNHDA and CDR2 SQIVND (reference sequence). V lost 1 base and J lost 5, with 14 bases in between. The CDR3 extends over 16 amino acids. The CDR3 spells CASSIVGRGQNEKLFF. The CDR3 DNA is TGTGCCAGTAGTATAGTCGGCCGAGGACAAAATGAAAAACTGTTTTTT.

The chain couples TRBV5-8 to TRBJ2-7; no clear D. This CDR3 region has 16 residues. Per germline, CDR1 SGHTS and CDR2 YDEGEE. Trimming took 1 base from V and 4 from J, leaving 18 bases between them. CDR3: CASSLFSGSRWYEQYF. For the CDR3, the DNA is TGTGCCAGCAGCTTGTTCTCAGGAAGTCGATGGTACGAGCAGTACTTC.

The chain has TRBV5-4 and TRBJ1-1; a weak D match, TRBD1 (5 bases). Trimming left V 3 bases short and J 6 bases short, with 18 bases between. The CDR3 contains 15 residues. Looked up from germline, CDR1 is SGHNT and CDR2 is YYREEE (reference sequence). CDR3 sequence: CASSSRLDSRSEAFF. CDR3 nucleotide sequence: TGTGCCAGCAGCTCCCGACTAGACAGCCGTTCTGAAGCTTTCTTT.

The chain employs TRBV30 and TRBJ1-1; D gene ambiguous. The CDR3 covers 14 residues. V gave up 2 bases and J gave up 2 bases, with 12 bases separating them. CDR1 is GTSNPN and CDR2 is SVGIG in the germline V gene (reference sequence). CDR3 DNA sequence: TGTGCCTGGAGTATAGGGAGATATAACACTGAAGCTTTCTTT. It yields the protein CAWSIGRYNTEAFF.

The chain couples TRBV4-3 to TRBJ1-2; D ambiguous. This CDR3 has 13 residues. Germline V lookup: CDR1 LGHNA, CDR2 YSLEER. Trimming removed 1 base at V and 8 bases at J, with 11 bases between. DNA of the CDR3: TGCGCCAGCAGCCAAGCGTACCCTAAGGGCTACACCTTC. Protein sequence: CASSQAYPKGYTF.

The gene calls are TRBV6-5 and TRBJ2-7; the match to TRBD1 covers 7 bases. Germline V gene data show CDR1 as MNHEY and CDR2 as SVGAGI. The CDR3 totals 14 residues. After removal of 0 bases from V and 2 bases from J, the junction contained 1 base not matched to a gene. CDR3 region: CASSYSTGTYEQYF. For the CDR3, the DNA is TGTGCCAGCAGTTACTCGACAGGGACCTACGAGCAGTACTTC.

The chain recombines TRBV6-1 with TRBJ2-3, with TRBD2 matching over 7 bases. This CDR3 is built from 15 residues. Trimming cost V 7 bases and J 3 bases; bases outside gene matches: 10. Germline CDR1 reads MNHNS; CDR2 reads SASEGT. In DNA form, the CDR3 reads TGTGCCAGCATAAGGGGCGCGGGGGAGACAGATACGCAGTATTTT. It encodes CASIRGAGETDTQYF.

The chain uses TRBV6-5 and TRBJ1-5, with D hard to call. The CDR3 length is 11 residues. Germline V CDR1 and CDR2: MNHEY, SVGAGI. The V end lost 6 bases, the J end lost 3 bases, and 3 bases lay between the germline ends. CDR3 amino acids: CASSSNQPQHF. The CDR3 DNA sequence: TGTGCCAGCAGCTCCAATCAGCCCCAGCATTTT.